A selection of T cell receptor beta chains follows, all from one sample in a study of blood T cell repertoires in COVID-19. Here immunoSEQ multiplex PCR was the method, and the copy in TCRdb shows in-frame clones only, minus some. The data hold about 47,000 clones, with 55% to 70% observed a single time. Sequencing input: peripheral blood. The receptors stem from a woman aged 70 to 79 with acute or convalescent COVID-19. Both conserved end residues are part of each CDR3. A row's size may be missing; if present it is once, few, many or a size class.

>TRBJ2-1|TRBV19|-
CASSPSDSNNEQFF
>TRBJ2-7|TRBV9|-
CASSVEAGGFEQYF
>TRBJ2-3|TRBV5-3|-
CARSLVEGFAGGCTDTQYF
>TRBJ2-7|TRBV7-8|-
CASSLAGLVSEQYF
>TRBJ2-1|TRBV24-1|-
CATSDPSRDRRLSSYNEQFF
>TRBJ2-3|TRBV10-3|-
CAISGGGPLSTDTQYF
>TRBJ2-1|TRBV28|-
CASTDRDEQFF
>TRBJ2-1|TRBV5-1|-
CASREASGGPYNEQFF
>TRBJ2-1|TRBV5-1|-
CASSLGTSRSYNEQFF
>TRBJ1-2|TRBV7-2|once
CASSLAYRANYGYTF
>TRBJ2-2|TRBV28|once
CASSSLLPTENTGELFF
>TRBJ1-6|TRBV7-9|-
CASSLGTGDSPLHF
>TRBJ1-1|TRBV27|few
CASTLTGKNTEAFF
>TRBJ2-3|TRBV10-3|-
CAIRNTTTSGRGTDTQYF
>TRBJ2-1|TRBV19|-
CASSYGRRAYNEQFF
>TRBJ2-2|TRBV5-1|-
CASSLVAAAPNTGELFF
>TRBJ1-1|TRBV3-1/TRBV3-2|-
CASSQEGANTEAFF
>TRBJ1-5|TRBV6-2/TRBV6-3|-
CASSYPKRQFNQPQHF
>TRBJ2-2|TRBV18|few
CASSPGTGNTGELFF
>TRBJ1-3|TRBV6-5|-
CASSTVVSGNTIYF
>TRBJ2-7|TRBV28|-
CASSIQGAYEQYF
>TRBJ2-2|TRBV19|-
CASTRRSGPGTGELFF
>TRBJ2-5|TRBV30|once
CAWSVRGYETQYF
>TRBJ1-2|TRBV27|once
CASSSWTGNYGYTF
>TRBJ1-6|TRBV3-1/TRBV3-2|few
CASSQWTAHSPLHF
>TRBJ2-7|TRBV7-2|-
CASSLDGGLAGAYEQYF
>TRBJ1-2|TRBV27|-
CASSLWGQTGSEDGYTF
>TRBJ1-1|TRBV2|once
CASGGDTEAFF
>TRBJ2-1|TRBV11-1|-
CASSAPWVSGDEQFF
>TRBJ2-1|TRBV12-3/TRBV12-4|few
CASSPRYNEQFF
>TRBJ2-2|TRBV7-3|-
CASSLSREGGELFF